Sequencing of this TCR beta chain was carried out in a study of shared clonotypes between healthy human individuals. Original data processing: Junction-only immunoSEQ sequences carried no quality scores, so filtering differed. Here immunoSEQ multiplex PCR was the method, and the copy in TCRdb shows in-frame clones only, minus some. V and J calls and clone size are copied from that table; D and trimming were computed from the DNA. Of approximately 2,000,000 clones detected, roughly 92% appear once; the ten largest clones hold approximately 0.4%. V was clipped by 4 bases and J by 13 bases, with 16 bases between them. Per germline, CDR1 SGHVS and CDR2 FQNEAQ. The CDR3 has 12 residues.

This chain connects TRBV7-8 to TRBJ1-1; D ambiguous. This TCR was sampled from a man aged 18 to 30 in good health. Some clones in this sample may be carry-over from other donors' samples. The sequenced material came from naive CD4+ T cells from PBMCs. As to subset: CD45RA+ positively selected. The CDR3 DNA is TGTGCCAGCAGCTACCCGATCCAACCGGGTTTCTTT. It translates to CASSYPIQPGFF. The full variable domain, in which reference TRBV7-8 and TRBJ1-1 provide the parts outside the CDR3, is GAGVSQSPRYKVAKRGQDVALRCDPISGHVSLFWYQQALGQGPEFLTYFQNEAQLDKSGLPSDRFFAERPEGSVSTLKIQRTQQEDSAVYLCASSYPIQPGFFGQGTRLTVV.